This T cell receptor beta chain is drawn from a study of control samples from healthy donors and cancer patients. This table comes from immunoSEQ multiplex PCR, and its TCRdb copy is limited to in-frame clones, with some not included. The data contain 95,000 to 150,000 clones, about 87% of them singletons. The sequencing input was blood. This clonotype was sampled from a man between 60 and 75 years old in good health.

This CDR3 reads CAWSASLAGGGDEQFF. The CDR3 DNA reads as TGTGCCTGGAGTGCTTCTTTAGCGGGGGGCGGAGATGAGCAGTTCTTC. V usage is TRBV30 and J usage is TRBJ2-1; TRBD2 agrees at 10 bases. Germline values: CDR1 GTSNPN, CDR2 SVGIG (reference sequence). The CDR3 loop spans 16 amino acids. The junction had 11 bases not matched to a gene; V was cut back by 1 base and J by 8 bases.